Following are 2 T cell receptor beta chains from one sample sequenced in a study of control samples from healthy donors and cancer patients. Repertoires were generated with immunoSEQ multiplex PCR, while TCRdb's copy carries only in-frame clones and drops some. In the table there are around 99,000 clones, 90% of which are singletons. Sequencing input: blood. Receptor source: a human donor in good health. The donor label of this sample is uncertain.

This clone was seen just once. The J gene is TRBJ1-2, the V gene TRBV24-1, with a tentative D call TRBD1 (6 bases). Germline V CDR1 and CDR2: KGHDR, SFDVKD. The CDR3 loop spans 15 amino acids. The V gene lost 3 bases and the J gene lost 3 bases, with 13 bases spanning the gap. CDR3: CATSDPTGKDYGYTF. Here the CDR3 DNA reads TGTGCCACCAGTGATCCTACAGGGAAGGACTATGGCTACACCTTC.

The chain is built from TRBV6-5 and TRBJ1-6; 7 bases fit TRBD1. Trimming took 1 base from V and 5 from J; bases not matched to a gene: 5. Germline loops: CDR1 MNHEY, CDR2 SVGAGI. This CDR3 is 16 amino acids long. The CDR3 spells CASSYWAGGDNSPLHF. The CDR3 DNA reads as TGTGCCAGCAGTTACTGGGCAGGGGGGGATAATTCACCCCTCCACTTT.